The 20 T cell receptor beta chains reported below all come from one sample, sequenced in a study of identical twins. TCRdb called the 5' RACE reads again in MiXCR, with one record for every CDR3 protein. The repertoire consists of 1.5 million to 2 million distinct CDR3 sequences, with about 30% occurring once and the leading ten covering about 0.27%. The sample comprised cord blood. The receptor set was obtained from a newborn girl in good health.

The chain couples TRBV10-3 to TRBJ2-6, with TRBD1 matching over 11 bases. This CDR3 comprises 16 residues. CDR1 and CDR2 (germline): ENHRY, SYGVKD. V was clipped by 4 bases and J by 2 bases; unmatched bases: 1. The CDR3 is CAISGTGGAGANVLTF. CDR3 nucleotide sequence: TGTGCCATCAGTGGGACAGGGGGCGCTGGGGCCAACGTCCTGACTTTC.

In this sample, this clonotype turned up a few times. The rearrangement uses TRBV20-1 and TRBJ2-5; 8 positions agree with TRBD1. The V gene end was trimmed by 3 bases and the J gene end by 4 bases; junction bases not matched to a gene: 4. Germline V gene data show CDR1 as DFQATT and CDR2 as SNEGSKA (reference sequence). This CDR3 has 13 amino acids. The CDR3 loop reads CSARGTGRETQYF. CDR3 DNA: TGCAGTGCTAGGGGGACAGGCAGAGAGACCCAGTACTTC.

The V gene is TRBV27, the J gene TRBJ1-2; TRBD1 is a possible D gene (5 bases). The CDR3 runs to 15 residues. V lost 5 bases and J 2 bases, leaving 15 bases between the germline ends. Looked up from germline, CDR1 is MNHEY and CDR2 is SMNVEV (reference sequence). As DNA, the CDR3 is TGTGCCAGCAGTCGTCTGGGGACGTTAAACTATGGCTACACCTTC. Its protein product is CASSRLGTLNYGYTF.

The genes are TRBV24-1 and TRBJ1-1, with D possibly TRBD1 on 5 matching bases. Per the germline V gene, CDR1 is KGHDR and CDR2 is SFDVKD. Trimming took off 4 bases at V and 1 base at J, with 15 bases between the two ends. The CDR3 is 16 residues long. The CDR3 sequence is CATSDATEKRNTEAFF. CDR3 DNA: TGTGCCACCAGTGACGCGACAGAAAAGCGGAACACTGAAGCTTTCTTT.

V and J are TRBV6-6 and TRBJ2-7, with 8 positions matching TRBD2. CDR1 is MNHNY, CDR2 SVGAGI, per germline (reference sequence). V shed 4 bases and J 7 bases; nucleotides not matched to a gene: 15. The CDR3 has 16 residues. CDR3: CASSSPGLGTYNEQYF. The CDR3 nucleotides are TGTGCCAGCAGTTCCCCGGGACTAGGGACTTACAATGAGCAGTACTTC.

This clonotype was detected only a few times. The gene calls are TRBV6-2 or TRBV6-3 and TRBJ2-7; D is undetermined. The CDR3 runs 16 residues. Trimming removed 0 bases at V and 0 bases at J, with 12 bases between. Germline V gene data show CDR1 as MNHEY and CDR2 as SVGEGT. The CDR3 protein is CASSYSISDSSYEQYF. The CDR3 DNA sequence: TGTGCCAGCAGTTACTCGATATCCGATAGCTCCTACGAGCAGTACTTC.

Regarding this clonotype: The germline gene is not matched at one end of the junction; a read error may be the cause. For the CDR3, the DNA is TGCGCCTGGAGTGTTTGGGCGCGGAGCACTGAAGCTTTCTTT. This sequence encodes CAWSVWARSTEAFF. The chain combines TRBV30 with TRBJ1-1; unclear D gene. Germline V gene sequence: CDR1 GTSNPN, CDR2 SVGIG (reference sequence). The CDR3 is 14 residues long.

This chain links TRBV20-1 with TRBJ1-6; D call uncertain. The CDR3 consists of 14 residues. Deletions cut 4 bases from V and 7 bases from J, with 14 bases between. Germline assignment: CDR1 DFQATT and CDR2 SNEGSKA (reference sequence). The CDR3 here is CSATRRQENSPLHF. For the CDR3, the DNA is TGCAGTGCTACTCGCCGGCAGGAAAATTCACCCCTCCACTTT.

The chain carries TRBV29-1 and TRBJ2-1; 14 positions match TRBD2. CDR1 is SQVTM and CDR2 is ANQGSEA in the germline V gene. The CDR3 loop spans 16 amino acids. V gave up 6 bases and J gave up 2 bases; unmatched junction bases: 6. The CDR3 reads CSVGGTSGRTYNEQFF. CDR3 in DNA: TGCAGCGTGGGGGGGACTAGCGGGAGAACCTACAATGAGCAGTTCTTC.

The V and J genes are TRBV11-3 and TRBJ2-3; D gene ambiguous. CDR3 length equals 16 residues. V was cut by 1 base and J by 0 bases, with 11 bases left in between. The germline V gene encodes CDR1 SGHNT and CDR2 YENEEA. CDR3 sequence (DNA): TGTGCCAGCAGCTTAGGGCCAGCATCTAGCACAGATACGCAGTATTTT. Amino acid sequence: CASSLGPASSTDTQYF.

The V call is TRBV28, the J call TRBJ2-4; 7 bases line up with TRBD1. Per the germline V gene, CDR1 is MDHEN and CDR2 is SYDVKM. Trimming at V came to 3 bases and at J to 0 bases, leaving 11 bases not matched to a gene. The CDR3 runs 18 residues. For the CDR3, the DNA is TGTGCCAGCAGTTTGAGACAGGGAAGGAGCCTAGCCAAAAACATTCAGTACTTC. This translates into CASSLRQGRSLAKNIQYF. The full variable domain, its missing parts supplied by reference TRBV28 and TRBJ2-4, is DVKVTQSSRYLVKRTGEKVFLECVQDMDHENMFWYRQDPGLGLRLIYFSYDVKMKEKGDIPEGYSVSREKKERFSLILESASTNQTSMYLCASSLRQGRSLAKNIQYFGAGTRLSVL.

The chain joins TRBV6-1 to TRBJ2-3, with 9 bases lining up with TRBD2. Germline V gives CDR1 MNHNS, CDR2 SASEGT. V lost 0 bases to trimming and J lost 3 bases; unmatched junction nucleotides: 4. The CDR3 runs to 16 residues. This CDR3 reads CASSEASGGPTDTQYF. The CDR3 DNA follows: TGTGCCAGCAGTGAAGCCAGCGGGGGGCCAACAGATACGCAGTATTTT.

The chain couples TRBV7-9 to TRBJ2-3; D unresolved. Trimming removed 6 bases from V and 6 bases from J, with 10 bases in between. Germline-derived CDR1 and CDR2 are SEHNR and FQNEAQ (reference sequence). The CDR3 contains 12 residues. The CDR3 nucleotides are TGTGCCAGCAGGGGCCCAGGTGATACGCAGTATTTT. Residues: CASRGPGDTQYF.

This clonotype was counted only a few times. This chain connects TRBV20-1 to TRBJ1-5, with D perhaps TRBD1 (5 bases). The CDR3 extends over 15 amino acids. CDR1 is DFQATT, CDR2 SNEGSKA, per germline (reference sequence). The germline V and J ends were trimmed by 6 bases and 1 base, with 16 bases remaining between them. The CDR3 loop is CSATPGTGSNQPQHF. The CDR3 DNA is TGCAGTGCCACTCCAGGGACGGGGAGCAATCAGCCCCAGCATTTT.

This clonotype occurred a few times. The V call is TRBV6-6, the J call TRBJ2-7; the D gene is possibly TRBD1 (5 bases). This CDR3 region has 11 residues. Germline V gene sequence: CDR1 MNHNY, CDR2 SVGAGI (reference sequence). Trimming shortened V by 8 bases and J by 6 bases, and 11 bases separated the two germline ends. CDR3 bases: TGTGCCAGCGCAGGGAACGGCGAGCAGTACTTC. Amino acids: CASAGNGEQYF.

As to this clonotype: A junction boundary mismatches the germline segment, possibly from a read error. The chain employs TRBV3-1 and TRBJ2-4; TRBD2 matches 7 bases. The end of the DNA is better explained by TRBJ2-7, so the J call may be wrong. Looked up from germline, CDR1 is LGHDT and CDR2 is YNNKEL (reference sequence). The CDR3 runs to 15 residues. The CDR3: CAGSQGRGLSYEQYF. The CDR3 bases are TGTGCCGGCAGCCAAGGGAGGGGCCTCTCCTACGAGCAGTACTTC.

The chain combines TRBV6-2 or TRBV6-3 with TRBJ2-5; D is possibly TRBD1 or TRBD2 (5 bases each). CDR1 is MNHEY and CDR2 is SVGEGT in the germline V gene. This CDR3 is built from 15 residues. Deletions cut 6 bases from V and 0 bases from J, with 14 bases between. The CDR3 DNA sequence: TGTGCCAGCAGAGTGGGGACCCTCGACCAAGAGACCCAGTACTTC. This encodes CASRVGTLDQETQYF.

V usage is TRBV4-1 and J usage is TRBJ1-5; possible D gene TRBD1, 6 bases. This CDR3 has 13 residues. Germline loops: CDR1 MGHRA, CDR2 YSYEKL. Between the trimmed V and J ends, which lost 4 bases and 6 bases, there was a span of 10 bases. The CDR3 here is CASSRDITQPQHF. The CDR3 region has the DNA TGCGCCAGCAGCCGGGACATCACTCAGCCCCAGCATTTT.

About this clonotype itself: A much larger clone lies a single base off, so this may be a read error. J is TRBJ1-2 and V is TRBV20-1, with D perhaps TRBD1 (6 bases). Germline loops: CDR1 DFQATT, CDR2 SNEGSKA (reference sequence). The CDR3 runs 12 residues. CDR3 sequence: CSSSRQVYGYTF. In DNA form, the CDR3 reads TGCAGTTCTAGCAGACAGGTCTATGGCTACACCTTC.

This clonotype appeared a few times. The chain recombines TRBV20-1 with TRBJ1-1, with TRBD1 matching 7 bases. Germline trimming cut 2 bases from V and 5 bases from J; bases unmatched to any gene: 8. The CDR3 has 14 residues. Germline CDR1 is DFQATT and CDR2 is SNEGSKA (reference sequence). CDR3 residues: CSARSGTERTEAFF. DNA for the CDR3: TGCAGTGCTAGATCTGGGACAGAAAGAACTGAAGCTTTCTTT.